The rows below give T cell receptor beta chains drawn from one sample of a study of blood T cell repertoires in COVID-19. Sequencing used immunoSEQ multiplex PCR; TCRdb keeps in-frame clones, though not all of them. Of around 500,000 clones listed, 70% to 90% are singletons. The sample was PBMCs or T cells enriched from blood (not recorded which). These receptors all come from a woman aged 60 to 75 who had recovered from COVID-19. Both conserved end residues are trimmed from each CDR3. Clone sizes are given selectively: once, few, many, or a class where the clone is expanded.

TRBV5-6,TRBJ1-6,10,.,ASNTVGGPLH
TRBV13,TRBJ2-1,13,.,ASSLGTGGYNEQF
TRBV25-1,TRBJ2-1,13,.,ASNRAGTSSNEQF
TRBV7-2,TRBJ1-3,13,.,ASSPTPGAGNTIY
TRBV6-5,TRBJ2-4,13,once,ASLAGGLAKNIQY
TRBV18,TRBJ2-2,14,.,ASSPTSGGTTGELF
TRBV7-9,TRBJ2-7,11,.,ASSLGPLYEQY
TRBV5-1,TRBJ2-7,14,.,ASSWMGQGILNEQY
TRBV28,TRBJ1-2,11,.,ASSLRQFYGYT
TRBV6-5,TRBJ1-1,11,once,ASSYEGGRGAF
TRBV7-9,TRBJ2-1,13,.,ASSLRAGEYNEQF
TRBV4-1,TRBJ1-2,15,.,ASSLGQGDASNYGYT
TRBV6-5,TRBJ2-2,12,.,ASSTGEDTGELF
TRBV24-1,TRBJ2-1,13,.,ATSDSGTGRNEQF
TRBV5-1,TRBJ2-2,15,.,ASSLTTGPQNTGELF
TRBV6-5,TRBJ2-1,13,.,ASSTRQAYSNEQF
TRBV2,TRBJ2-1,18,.,ASSEALGIAGGGSYNEQF
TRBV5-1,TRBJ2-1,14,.,ASSLAGGASYNEQF
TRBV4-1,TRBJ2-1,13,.,ASSQDDRVGNEQF
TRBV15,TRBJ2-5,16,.,ATSRDRPGTGGTETQY
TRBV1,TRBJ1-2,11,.,TSSQEYPYGYT
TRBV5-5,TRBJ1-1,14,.,ASSLGGMSMNTEAF
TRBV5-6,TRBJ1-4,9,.,ASSFNEKLF
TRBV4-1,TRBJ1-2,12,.,ASSQQDTWGGYT
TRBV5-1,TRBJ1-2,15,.,ASSPRSDRAANYGYT
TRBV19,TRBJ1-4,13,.,ASSPGQGLSEKLF